This T cell receptor (beta chain) was captured by sequencing in a study of CD8 T cells in Susac syndrome. The RNA, about 0.5 to 1 ug, was put through reverse transcription using random hexamers. Amplification of TCR beta CDR3 was carried out by immunoSEQ multiplex PCR, which covered 54 Vbeta and 13 Jbeta segments. TCRdb redid the calling of the immunoSEQ multiplex PCR reads with MiXCR, one entry per CDR3 protein. The table has approximately 190,000 distinct CDR3 sequences, about 93% seen once. With respect to this clonotype: The target antigen is unknown.

In blood CD8+ and CD4+ T cells, TCR beta underwent sequencing. Purification of the CD8+ and CD4+ T cells relied on negative isolation, and TEMRA cells underwent FACS enrichment. Findings of the study overall: The study conceded that relatively few individuals underwent its TCR sequencing and HLA analysis.

Specimen: CD4+ T cells from PBMCs. The source is a human donor in good health.

CDR3 sequence reads: CASSSGGTGSTDTQYF. The CDR3 DNA is TGCGCCAGCAGCTCGGGGGGGACAGGCAGCACAGATACGCAGTATTTT. The V call is TRBV5-1, the J call TRBJ2-3, with D possibly called TRBD1 or TRBD2 (8 bases each). Germline values: CDR1 SGHRS, CDR2 YFSETQ. Trimming cost V 3 bases and J 0 bases, with 14 bases left between them. CDR3 length equals 16 residues.